These 20 T cell receptor beta chains originate from one sample sequenced in a study of T cells in Graves' hyperthyroidism and ophthalmopathy. The investigators amplified TCR beta CDR3 regions from RNA transcripts. Primed by the HTBI set, a first-round RT-PCR was run on the TCR CDR3. TCRdb reanalysed the multiplex PCR reads using MiXCR and keeps one entry per CDR3 protein. The data show a few hundred thousand distinct CDR3 sequences, with about a sixth seen just once and 6.5% to 8% held by the top ten. The sequenced material came from blood. These receptors were taken from a young woman with Graves' hyperthyroidism.

This clonotype was picked up many times. The chain recombines TRBV20-1 with TRBJ1-1, with D uncertain. V was pared by 0 bases and J by 1 base, with 3 bases between. This CDR3 has 12 amino acids. Per germline, CDR1 DFQATT and CDR2 SNEGSKA (reference sequence). CDR3 amino acids: CSARDTNTEAFF. The CDR3 DNA reads TGCAGTGCTAGAGACACGAACACTGAAGCTTTCTTT.

This clonotype was recorded many times. The V gene is TRBV18, the J gene TRBJ1-1; TRBD1 aligns across 9 bases. CDR1 and CDR2 from the germline V gene are KGHSH and LQKENI. The V and J ends lost 3 bases and 1 base, in that order; junction bases with no gene match: 3. This CDR3 has 15 amino acids. The CDR3 DNA follows: TGTGCCAGCTCACCTTGGACAGGGGAGAACACTGAAGCTTTCTTT. Translating it yields CASSPWTGENTEAFF.

The chain recombines TRBV5-1 with TRBJ2-2, with 10 bases matching TRBD1. CDR3 length equals 18 residues. With V trimmed by 4 bases and J by 0 bases, 9 bases remained unmatched. CDR1 SGHRS and CDR2 YFSETQ come from the germline V gene. CDR3 loop: CASSGRQGAPANTGELFF. The CDR3 DNA reads TGCGCCAGCAGCGGCCGACAGGGGGCCCCCGCGAACACCGGGGAGCTGTTTTTT.

This clonotype has at least ten counts. CDR3 amino acids: CASSLAKGAYEQYF. CDR3 nucleotide sequence: TGTGCCAGCAGCCTAGCAAAGGGGGCCTACGAGCAGTACTTC. This chain connects TRBV6-1 to TRBJ2-7; D perhaps matches TRBD1 (6 bases). CDR3 length: 14 amino acids. Germline V gene lookup returns CDR1 MNHNS and CDR2 SASEGT. Trimming cost V 6 bases and J 2 bases, with 14 bases left between them.

This clonotype was seen many times. The chain employs TRBV5-1 and TRBJ2-1; D unresolved. Looked up from germline, CDR1 is SGHRS and CDR2 is YFSETQ. The V end lost 3 bases, the J end lost 4 bases, and 5 bases lay between the germline ends. CDR3 length equals 12 residues. In nucleotides, the CDR3 is TGCGCCAGCAGCTCGCAGTACAATGAGCAGTTCTTC. It yields the protein CASSSQYNEQFF.

This sequence joins TRBV6-9 and TRBJ1-5, with a possible D match to TRBD1 (5 bases). The CDR3 spans 14 residues. Germline V gene data show CDR1 as MNHGY and CDR2 as SVAAGI. The ends were cut back, 4 bases at V and 5 bases at J, with 12 bases in the middle. The CDR3 DNA sequence: TGTGCCAGCAGTTCCCCGGGCAGGGATCAGCCCCAGCATTTT. As protein: CASSSPGRDQPQHF.

This clonotype was seen ten or more times. The chain combines TRBV2 with TRBJ2-3, with a weak D call TRBD1 (6 bases). The germline V gene encodes CDR1 SNHLY and CDR2 FYNNEI. V gave up 11 bases and J gave up 4 bases, with 13 bases separating them. The CDR3 is 12 residues long. The chain's CDR3 is CAGRDTADTQYF. CDR3 DNA: TGTGCCGGACGGGACACCGCAGATACGCAGTATTTT. The full variable domain, with the rest looked up from reference TRBV2 and TRBJ2-3, is EPEVTQTPSHQVTQMGQEVILRCVPISNHLYFYWYRQILGQKVEFLVSFYNNEISEKSEIFDDQFSVERPDGSNFTLKIRSTKLEDSAMYFCAGRDTADTQYFGPGTRLTVL.

The V and J genes are TRBV5-8 and TRBJ2-3; D is uncertain. Per the germline V gene, CDR1 is SGHTS and CDR2 is YDEGEE. The CDR3 length is 14 residues. With 0 bases removed from V and 5 bases from J, the gap between germline ends came to 10 bases. CDR3 sequence: CASSLVGPIDTQYF. Written as DNA, the CDR3 is TGTGCCAGCAGCTTGGTTGGTCCAATAGATACGCAGTATTTT.

This clonotype was seen ten or more times. The V call is TRBV6-1, the J call TRBJ2-3; 8 bases are a match to TRBD2. CDR1 and CDR2 from the germline V gene are MNHNS and SASEGT. The CDR3 loop spans 15 amino acids. V was clipped by 2 bases and J by 2 bases; unmatched bases: 3. CDR3 amino acids: CASSEIAGHTDTQYF. As DNA, the CDR3 is TGTGCCAGCAGTGAAATAGCGGGACACACAGATACGCAGTATTTT.

This clonotype was seen more than once but under ten times. Here the CDR3 reads CAISVVTNEKLFF. CDR3 DNA sequence: TGTGCCATCAGTGTTGTGACTAATGAAAAACTGTTTTTT. The rearrangement links TRBV10-3 to TRBJ1-4; D is unresolved. Trimming removed 4 bases from V and 2 bases from J, with 5 bases in between. Germline CDR1 and CDR2: ENHRY and SYGVKD. The CDR3 is made up of 13 amino acids.

This clonotype was found many times. V usage is TRBV20-1 and J usage is TRBJ2-7; 11 bases agree with TRBD2. The V gene end was trimmed by 6 bases and the J gene end by 5 bases; junction bases not matched to a gene: 3. This CDR3 has 12 amino acids. CDR1 and CDR2 from the germline V gene are DFQATT and SNEGSKA (reference sequence). The CDR3 sequence: CSASGLADEQYF. CDR3 nucleotide sequence: TGCAGTGCGTCGGGACTAGCGGACGAGCAGTACTTC.

This clonotype showed up many times. V is TRBV7-9 and J is TRBJ2-3, with D possibly TRBD1 on 6 matching bases. The CDR3 is 15 amino acids. With 5 bases removed from V and 2 bases from J, the gap between germline ends came to 14 bases. Looked up from germline, CDR1 is SEHNR and CDR2 is FQNEAQ (reference sequence). The CDR3 sequence: CASSPDRRNTDTQYF. Here the CDR3 DNA reads TGTGCCAGCAGCCCTGACAGGCGAAACACAGATACGCAGTATTTT.

This clonotype was seen repeatedly, ten times or more. This chain uses TRBV11-1 with TRBJ2-1; no definite D call. Germline CDR1 and CDR2: SGHAT and FQDESV (reference sequence). The V end was cut by 5 bases, the J end by 0 bases, with 14 bases between. The CDR3 has 16 amino acids. Written as DNA, the CDR3 is TGTGCCAGCAGCCCCAAACGATGGAGCTCCTACAATGAGCAGTTCTTC. It codes for CASSPKRWSSYNEQFF.

This clonotype was counted many times. The J gene is TRBJ2-2, the V gene TRBV2; TRBD2 agrees at 8 bases. Germline V gene data show CDR1 as SNHLY and CDR2 as FYNNEI. Losses at the gene ends were 6 bases for V and 1 base for J; bases not matched to a gene: 4. The CDR3 contains 15 residues. As DNA, the CDR3 is TGTGCCAGCAGACTTACTAGCGGGAACACCGGGGAGCTGTTTTTT. It translates to CASRLTSGNTGELFF.

This clonotype has a count of ten or more. The rearrangement uses TRBV7-2 and TRBJ2-7; D call uncertain. V was trimmed by 7 bases and J by 0 bases, leaving 13 bases between them. The CDR3 runs 14 residues. The V gene's germline CDR1 is SGHTA and CDR2 FQGNSA. The CDR3 bases are TGTGCCAGCAACCCCGAACTCCACTCCTACGAGCAGTACTTC. It codes for CASNPELHSYEQYF. Based on the CDR3 plus reference TRBV7-2 and TRBJ2-7, the full variable domain is GAGVSQSPSNKVTEKGKDVELRCDPISGHTALYWYRQSLGQGLEFLIYFQGNSAPDKSGLPSDRFSAERTGGSVSTLTIQRTQQEDSAVYLCASNPELHSYEQYFGPGTRLTVT.

The sample holds many counts of this clonotype. The genes are TRBV2 and TRBJ2-1, with 9 bases fitting TRBD2. This CDR3 region has 14 residues. Losses at the gene ends were 5 bases for V and 5 bases for J; bases not matched to a gene: 4. Germline lookup yields CDR1 SNHLY and CDR2 FYNNEI. The CDR3, as DNA: TGTGCCAGCAGTAAGACTAGCGGAAACAATGAGCAGTTCTTC. This encodes CASSKTSGNNEQFF.

V and J are TRBV18 and TRBJ2-2; D is undetermined. The CDR3 contains 13 residues. The germline V gene has CDR1 KGHSH and CDR2 LQKENI. V shed 3 bases and J shed 6 bases, with 8 bases lying between them. Here the CDR3 reads CASSPRAAGELFF. The CDR3 nucleotides are TGTGCCAGCTCACCTCGGGCAGCCGGGGAGCTGTTTTTT.

The V and J genes are TRBV4-1 and TRBJ2-1, with a possible D match to TRBD1 (6 bases). V shed 3 bases and J shed 2 bases, with 14 bases lying between them. Per the germline V gene, CDR1 is MGHRA and CDR2 is YSYEKL. The CDR3 is made up of 16 amino acids. CDR3 region: CASSHLRTEPYNEQFF. The CDR3 nucleotides read TGCGCCAGCAGCCACCTAAGGACAGAGCCCTACAATGAGCAGTTCTTC.

This clonotype showed up many times. The rearrangement uses TRBV7-8 and TRBJ2-7; 7 positions match TRBD1. The germline V gene has CDR1 SGHVS and CDR2 FQNEAQ. CDR3 length: 14 residues. With V trimmed by 0 bases and J by 2 bases, 1 base remained unmatched. DNA for the CDR3: TGTGCCAGCAGCTTAGCCACAGGGGCCTACGAGCAGTACTTC. Its translation is CASSLATGAYEQYF.

The chain links TRBV7-9 to TRBJ1-1; D remains ambiguous. The germline V gene has CDR1 SEHNR and CDR2 FQNEAQ (reference sequence). Trimming stripped 7 bases from V and 0 bases from J, with 21 bases between. The CDR3 covers 17 residues. The CDR3 loop is CASTPREAVQMNTEAFF. CDR3 nucleotides: TGTGCCAGCACCCCAAGAGAGGCGGTTCAAATGAACACTGAAGCTTTCTTT.